This TCR beta chain was obtained from a study of blood T cells in healthy people across ages. The CDR3 runs to 15 residues. Germline CDR1 MNHNY, CDR2 SVGAGI (reference sequence). Between the trimmed V and J ends, which lost 4 bases and 6 bases, there was a span of 16 bases. For the second PCR, which ran for about 6 to 11 cycles, a sample-barcoded 5' primer and a J-beta primer mix were used. One entry per CDR3 protein results from TCRdb running MiXCR on the 5' RACE reads. This table holds about 2 million distinct CDR3 sequences, around 50% found once. This receptor was obtained from a middle-aged woman in good health. Sequenced input: blood. The rearrangement links TRBV6-6 to TRBJ1-5, with D perhaps matching TRBD1 (5 bases). For the CDR3, the DNA is TGTGCCAGCAGTTCCCCCGCAGGGAGAGGTCAGCCCCAGCATTTT. This codes for CASSSPAGRGQPQHF.